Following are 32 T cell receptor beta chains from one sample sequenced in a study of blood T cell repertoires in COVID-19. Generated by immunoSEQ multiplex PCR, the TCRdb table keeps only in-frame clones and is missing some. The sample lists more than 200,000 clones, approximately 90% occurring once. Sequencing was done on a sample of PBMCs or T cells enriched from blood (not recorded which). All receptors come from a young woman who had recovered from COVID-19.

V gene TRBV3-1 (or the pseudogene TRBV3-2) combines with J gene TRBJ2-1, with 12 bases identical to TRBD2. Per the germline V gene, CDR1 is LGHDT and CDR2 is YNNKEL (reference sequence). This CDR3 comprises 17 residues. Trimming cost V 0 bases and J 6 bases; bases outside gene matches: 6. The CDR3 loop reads CASSQDGLAGWANEQFF. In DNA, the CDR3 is TGTGCCAGCAGCCAAGACGGACTAGCGGGGTGGGCCAATGAGCAGTTCTTC.

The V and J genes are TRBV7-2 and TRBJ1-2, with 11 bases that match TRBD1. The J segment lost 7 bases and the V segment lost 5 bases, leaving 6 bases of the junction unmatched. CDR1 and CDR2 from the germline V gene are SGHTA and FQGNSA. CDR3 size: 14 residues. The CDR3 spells CASSRPGQGGGYTF. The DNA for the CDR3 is TGTGCCAGCAGCAGACCGGGACAGGGGGGTGGCTACACCTTC.

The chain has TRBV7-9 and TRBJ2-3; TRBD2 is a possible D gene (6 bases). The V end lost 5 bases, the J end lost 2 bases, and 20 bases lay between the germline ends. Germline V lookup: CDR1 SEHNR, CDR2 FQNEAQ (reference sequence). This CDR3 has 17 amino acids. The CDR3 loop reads CASSRWGRGRVTDTQYF. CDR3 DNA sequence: TGTGCCAGCAGCCGGTGGGGTCGGGGGAGAGTCACAGATACGCAGTATTTT.

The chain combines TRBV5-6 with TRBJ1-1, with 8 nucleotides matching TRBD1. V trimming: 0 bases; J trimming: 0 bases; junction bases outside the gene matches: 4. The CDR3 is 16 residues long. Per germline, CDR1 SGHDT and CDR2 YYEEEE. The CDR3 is CASSLAGQAMNTEAFF. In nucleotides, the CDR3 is TGTGCCAGCAGCTTGGCGGGACAGGCAATGAACACTGAAGCTTTCTTT.

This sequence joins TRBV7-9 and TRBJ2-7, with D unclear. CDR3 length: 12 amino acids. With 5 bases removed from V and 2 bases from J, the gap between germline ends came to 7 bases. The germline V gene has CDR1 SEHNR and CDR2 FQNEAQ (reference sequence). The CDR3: CASSPSAYEQYF. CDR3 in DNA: TGTGCCAGCAGCCCCTCAGCCTACGAGCAGTACTTC.

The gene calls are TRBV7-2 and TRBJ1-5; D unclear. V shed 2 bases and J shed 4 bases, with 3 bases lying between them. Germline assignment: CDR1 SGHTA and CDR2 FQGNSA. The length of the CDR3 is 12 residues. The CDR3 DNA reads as TGTGCCAGCAGCTTATTAAATCAGCCCCAGCATTTT. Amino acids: CASSLLNQPQHF.

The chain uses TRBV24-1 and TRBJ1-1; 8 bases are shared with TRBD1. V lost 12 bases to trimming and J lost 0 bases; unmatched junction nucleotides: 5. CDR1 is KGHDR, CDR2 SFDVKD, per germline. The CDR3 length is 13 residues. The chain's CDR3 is CAPSTGVNTEAFF. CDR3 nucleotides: TGTGCCCCATCGACAGGGGTGAACACTGAAGCTTTCTTT.

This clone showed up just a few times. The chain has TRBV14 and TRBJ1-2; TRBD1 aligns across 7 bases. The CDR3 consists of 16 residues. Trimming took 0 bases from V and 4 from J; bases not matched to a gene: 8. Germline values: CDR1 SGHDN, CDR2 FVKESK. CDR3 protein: CASSQDWRQGRYGYTF. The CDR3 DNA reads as TGTGCCAGCAGCCAAGATTGGAGACAGGGCCGCTATGGCTACACCTTC.

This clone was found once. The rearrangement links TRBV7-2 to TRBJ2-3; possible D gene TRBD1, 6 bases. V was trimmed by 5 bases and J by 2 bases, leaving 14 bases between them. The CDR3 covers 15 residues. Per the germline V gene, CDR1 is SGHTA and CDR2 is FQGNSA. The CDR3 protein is CASSQTGSFTDTQYF. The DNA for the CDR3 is TGTGCCAGCAGCCAAACAGGGTCGTTCACAGATACGCAGTATTTT.

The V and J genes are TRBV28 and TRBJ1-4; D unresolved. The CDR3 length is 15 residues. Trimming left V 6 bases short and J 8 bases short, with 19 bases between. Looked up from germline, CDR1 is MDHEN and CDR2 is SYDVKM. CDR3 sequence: CASSLQPRGGEKLFF. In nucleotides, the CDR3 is TGTGCCAGCAGCCTCCAGCCGCGGGGAGGCGAAAAACTGTTTTTT.

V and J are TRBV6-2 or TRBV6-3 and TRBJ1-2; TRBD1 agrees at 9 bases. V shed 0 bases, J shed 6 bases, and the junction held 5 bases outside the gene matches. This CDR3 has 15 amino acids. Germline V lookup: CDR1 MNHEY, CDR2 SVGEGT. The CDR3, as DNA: TGTGCCAGCAGTTACTCGCTGGGACAGGGTAATGGCTACACCTTC. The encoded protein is CASSYSLGQGNGYTF.

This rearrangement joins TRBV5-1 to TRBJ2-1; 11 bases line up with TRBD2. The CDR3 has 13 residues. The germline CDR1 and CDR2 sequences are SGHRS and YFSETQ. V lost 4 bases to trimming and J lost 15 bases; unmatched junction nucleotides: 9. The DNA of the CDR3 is TGCGCCAGCAGCCCGACTAGCGGGACCCTGTGGTTCTTC. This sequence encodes CASSPTSGTLWFF.

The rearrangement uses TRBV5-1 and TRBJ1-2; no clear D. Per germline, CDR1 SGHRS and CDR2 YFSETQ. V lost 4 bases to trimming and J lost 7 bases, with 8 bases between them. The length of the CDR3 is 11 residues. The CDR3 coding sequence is TGCGCCAGCAGCGAAGGCGGTGGCTACACCTTC. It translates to CASSEGGGYTF.

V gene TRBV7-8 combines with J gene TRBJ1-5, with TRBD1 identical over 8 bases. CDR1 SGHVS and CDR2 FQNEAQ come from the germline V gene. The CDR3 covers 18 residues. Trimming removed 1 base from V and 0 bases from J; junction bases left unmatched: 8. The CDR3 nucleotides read TGTGCCAGCAGCTTAGGGGCAGGGGGCGCTTATAGCAATCAGCCCCAGCATTTT. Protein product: CASSLGAGGAYSNQPQHF.

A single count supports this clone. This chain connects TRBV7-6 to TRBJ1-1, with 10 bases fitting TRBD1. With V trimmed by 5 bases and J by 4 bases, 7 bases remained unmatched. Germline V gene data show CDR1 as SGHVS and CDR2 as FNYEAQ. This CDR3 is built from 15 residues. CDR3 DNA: TGTGCCAGCAGCCCGCGACAGGGGGCTGTCACTGAAGCTTTCTTT. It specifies CASSPRQGAVTEAFF.

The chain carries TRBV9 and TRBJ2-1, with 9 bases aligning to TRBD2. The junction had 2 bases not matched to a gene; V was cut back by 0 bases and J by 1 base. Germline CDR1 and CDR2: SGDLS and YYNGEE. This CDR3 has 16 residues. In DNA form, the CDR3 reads TGTGCCAGCAGCGTAGGTCTAGCGGGATCCTACAATGAGCAGTTCTTC. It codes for CASSVGLAGSYNEQFF.

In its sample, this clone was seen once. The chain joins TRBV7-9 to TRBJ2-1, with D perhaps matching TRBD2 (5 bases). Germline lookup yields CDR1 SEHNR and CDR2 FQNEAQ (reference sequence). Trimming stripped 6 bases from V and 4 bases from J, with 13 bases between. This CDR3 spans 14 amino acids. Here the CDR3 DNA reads TGTGCCAGCAGGCCCTCCACGGGGTACAATGAGCAGTTCTTC. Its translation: CASRPSTGYNEQFF.

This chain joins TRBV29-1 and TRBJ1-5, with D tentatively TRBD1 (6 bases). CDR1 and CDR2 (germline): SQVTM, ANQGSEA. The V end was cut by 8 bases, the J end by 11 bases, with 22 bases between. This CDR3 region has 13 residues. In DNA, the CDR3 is TGCAGCATCACACTAGGCGGACAGACGGCCCAGCATTTT. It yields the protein CSITLGGQTAQHF.

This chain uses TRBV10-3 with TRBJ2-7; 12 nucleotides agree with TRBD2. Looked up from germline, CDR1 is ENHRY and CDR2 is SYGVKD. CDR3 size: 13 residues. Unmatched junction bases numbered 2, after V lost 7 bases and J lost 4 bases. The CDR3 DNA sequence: TGTGCCATCACTAGCGGGAGGGCGTACGAGCAGTACTTC. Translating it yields CAITSGRAYEQYF.

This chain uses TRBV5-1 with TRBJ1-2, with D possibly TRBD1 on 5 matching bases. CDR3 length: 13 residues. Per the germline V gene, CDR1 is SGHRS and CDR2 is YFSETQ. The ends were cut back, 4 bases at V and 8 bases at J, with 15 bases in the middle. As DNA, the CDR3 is TGCGCCAGCAGCCTAGAGACAGTCACCGGCTACACCTTC. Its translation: CASSLETVTGYTF.

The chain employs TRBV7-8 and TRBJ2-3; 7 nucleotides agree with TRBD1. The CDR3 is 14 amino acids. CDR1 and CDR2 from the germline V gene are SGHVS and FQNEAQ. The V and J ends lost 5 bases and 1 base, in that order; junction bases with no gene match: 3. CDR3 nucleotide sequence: TGTGCCAGCAGCCCCACAGGGGGCACAGATACGCAGTATTTT. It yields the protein CASSPTGGTDTQYF.

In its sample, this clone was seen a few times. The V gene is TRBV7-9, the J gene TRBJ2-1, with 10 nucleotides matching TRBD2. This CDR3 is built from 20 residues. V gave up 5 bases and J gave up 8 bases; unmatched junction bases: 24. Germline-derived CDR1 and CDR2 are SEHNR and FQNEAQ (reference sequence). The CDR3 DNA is TGTGCCAGCAGCACAACCGGTAGTAGGACTAGCGGACCTCATGCGTATGAGCAGTTCTTC. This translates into CASSTTGSRTSGPHAYEQFF.

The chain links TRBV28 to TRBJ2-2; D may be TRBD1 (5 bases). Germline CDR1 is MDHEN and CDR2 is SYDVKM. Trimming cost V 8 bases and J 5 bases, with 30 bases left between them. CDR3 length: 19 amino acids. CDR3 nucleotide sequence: TGTGCCAGCTCCCCCAGTAGACCGGGCCCAAAAACAGGAACCGGGGAGCTGTTTTTT. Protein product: CASSPSRPGPKTGTGELFF. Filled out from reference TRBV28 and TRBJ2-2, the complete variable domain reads DVKVTQSSRYLVKRTGEKVFLECVQDMDHENMFWYRQDPGLGLRLIYFSYDVKMKEKGDIPEGYSVSREKKERFSLILESASTNQTSMYLCASSPSRPGPKTGTGELFFGEGSRLTVL.

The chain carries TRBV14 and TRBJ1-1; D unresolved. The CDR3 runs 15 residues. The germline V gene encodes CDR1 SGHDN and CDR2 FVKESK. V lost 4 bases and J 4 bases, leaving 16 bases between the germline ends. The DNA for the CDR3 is TGTGCCAGCAGCCCATTTCCTTCGCCGGGCACTGAAGCTTTCTTT. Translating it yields CASSPFPSPGTEAFF.

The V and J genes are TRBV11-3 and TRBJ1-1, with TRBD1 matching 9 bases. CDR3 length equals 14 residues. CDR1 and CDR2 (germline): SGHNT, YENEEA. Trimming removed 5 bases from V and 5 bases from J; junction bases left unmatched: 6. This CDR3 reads CASSQQGAGTEAFF. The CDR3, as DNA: TGTGCCAGCAGCCAACAGGGGGCTGGTACTGAAGCTTTCTTT. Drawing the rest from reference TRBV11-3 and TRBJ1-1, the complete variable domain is EAGVVQSPRYKIIEKKQPVAFWCNPISGHNTLYWYLQNLGQGPELLIRYENEEAVDDSQLPKDRFSAERLKGVDSTLKIQPAELGDSAVYLCASSQQGAGTEAFFGQGTRLTVV.

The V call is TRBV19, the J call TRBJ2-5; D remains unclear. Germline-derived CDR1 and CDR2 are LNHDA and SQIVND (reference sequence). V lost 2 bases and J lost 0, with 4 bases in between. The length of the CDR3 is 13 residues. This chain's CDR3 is CASSITNQETQYF. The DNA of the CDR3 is TGTGCCAGTAGTATAACAAACCAAGAGACCCAGTACTTC.

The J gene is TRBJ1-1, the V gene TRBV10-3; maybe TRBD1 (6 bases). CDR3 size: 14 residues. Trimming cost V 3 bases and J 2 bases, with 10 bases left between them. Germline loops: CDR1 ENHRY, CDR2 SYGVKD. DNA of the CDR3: TGTGCCATCAGTGACCGACAGGACAACACTGAAGCTTTCTTT. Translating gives CAISDRQDNTEAFF.

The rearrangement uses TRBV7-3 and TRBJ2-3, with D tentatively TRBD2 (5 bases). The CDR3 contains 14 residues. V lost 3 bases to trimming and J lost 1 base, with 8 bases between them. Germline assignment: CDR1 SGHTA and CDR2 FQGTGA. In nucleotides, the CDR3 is TGTGCCAGCAGCTTCGCGGGTGGCACAGATACGCAGTATTTT. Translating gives CASSFAGGTDTQYF.

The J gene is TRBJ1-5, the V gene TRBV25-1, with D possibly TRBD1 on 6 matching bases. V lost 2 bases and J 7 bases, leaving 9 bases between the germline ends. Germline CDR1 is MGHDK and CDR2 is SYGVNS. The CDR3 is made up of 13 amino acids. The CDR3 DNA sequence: TGTGCCAGCAGTGAAGGGGGGGCACAGCCCCAGCATTTT. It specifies CASSEGGAQPQHF.

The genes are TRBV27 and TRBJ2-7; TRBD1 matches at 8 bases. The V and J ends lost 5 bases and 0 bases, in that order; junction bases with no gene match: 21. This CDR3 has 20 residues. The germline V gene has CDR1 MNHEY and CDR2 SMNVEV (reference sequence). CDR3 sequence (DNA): TGTGCCAGCAGTCCCTCACGGGACAGGTTCCTACTCACGAGCTCCTACGAGCAGTACTTC. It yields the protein CASSPSRDRFLLTSSYEQYF.

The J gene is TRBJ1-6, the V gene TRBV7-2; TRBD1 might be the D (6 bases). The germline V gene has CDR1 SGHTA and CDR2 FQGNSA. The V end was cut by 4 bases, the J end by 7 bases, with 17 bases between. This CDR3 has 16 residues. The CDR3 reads CASSSRGGGANSPLHF. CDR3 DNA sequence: TGTGCCAGCAGCTCCCGGGGTGGGGGGGCCAATTCACCCCTCCACTTT.

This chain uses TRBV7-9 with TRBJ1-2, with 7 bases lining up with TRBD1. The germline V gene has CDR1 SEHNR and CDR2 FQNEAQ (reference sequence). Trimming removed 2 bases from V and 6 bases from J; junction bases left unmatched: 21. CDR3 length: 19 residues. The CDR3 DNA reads TGTGCCAGCAGCTTACAGTATCTAGGCGGCCAGGGGGATCCTCATGGCTACACCTTC. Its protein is CASSLQYLGGQGDPHGYTF. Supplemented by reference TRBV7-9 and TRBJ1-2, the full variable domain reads DTGVSQNPRHKITKRGQNVTFRCDPISEHNRLYWYRQTLGQGPEFLTYFQNEAQLEKSRLLSDRFSAERPKGSFSTLEIQRTEQGDSAMYLCASSLQYLGGQGDPHGYTFGSGTRLTVV.